Below, 18 T cell receptor beta chains from the same sample are listed, as sequenced in a study of T cells in Graves' hyperthyroidism and ophthalmopathy. What was amplified from RNA transcripts were TCR beta CDR3 regions. A set of HTBI primers served as the primers for a first-round RT-PCR of the TCR CDR3. MiXCR, applied by TCRdb to the multiplex PCR reads, yields one record per CDR3 protein. The top ten clones hold 35% to 45% of a sample with 300,000 to 450,000 distinct CDR3 sequences, approximately 17% of them seen once. The specimen sequenced was blood. Receptors originate from a man aged 18 to 29 with Graves' ophthalmopathy.

J is TRBJ2-4 and V is TRBV29-1; no clear D gene. V lost 7 bases, J lost 0 bases, and 13 bases lay in between. The germline gives CDR1 SQVTM, CDR2 ANQGSEA. The CDR3 is made up of 14 amino acids. The CDR3 DNA is TGCAGCGCTAGTTTGGCGCTAGCCAAAAACATTCAGTACTTC. Its translation is CSASLALAKNIQYF.

Regarding this clonotype: A junction end diverges from the germline sequence, so it may reflect a read error. CDR3 residues: CASGLQGVGDEQYF. For the CDR3, the DNA is TGCGCCAGCGGCTTACAGGGTGTGGGTGACGAGCAGTACTTC. The V call is TRBV5-1, the J call TRBJ2-7, with D possibly being TRBD1 (6 bases). CDR1 is SGHRS and CDR2 is YFSETQ in the germline V gene. The CDR3 totals 14 residues.

This clonotype was picked up a small number of times. The CDR3: CATKAGEDTQYF. The CDR3 nucleotides are TGTGCCACCAAGGCAGGGGAGGATACGCAGTATTTT. This rearrangement joins TRBV24-1 to TRBJ2-3; possible D gene TRBD1, 6 bases. V was cut by 8 bases and J by 6 bases, with 11 bases left in between. This CDR3 comprises 12 residues. Looked up from germline, CDR1 is KGHDR and CDR2 is SFDVKD.

This clonotype has ten or more counts. The V and J genes are TRBV7-2 and TRBJ2-3; D possibly uses TRBD1 or TRBD2 (6 bases each). Germline V CDR1 and CDR2: SGHTA, FQGNSA. The CDR3 length is 15 residues. The V and J ends lost 1 base and 4 bases respectively, with 12 bases between them. DNA of the CDR3: TGTGCCAGCAGCTTAGGGGGGGCCCGGGCAGATACGCAGTATTTT. Its protein product is CASSLGGARADTQYF.

Remarks on this clonotype: The DNA is omitted, as the CDR3 cannot be located on it reliably, and the CDR3 follows TCRdb's listing. The rearrangement links TRBV6-2 or TRBV6-3 to TRBJ1-2; no DNA check was done on the table's D call, TRBD1. With termini counted, the CDR3 has 17 amino acids. The germline V gene has CDR1 MNHEY and CDR2 SVGEGT. CDR3 protein: CASSSSTGGGANYGYTF.

The gene calls are TRBV6-2 or TRBV6-3 and TRBJ1-6, with D unresolved. This CDR3 is built from 12 residues. V lost 5 bases, J lost 10 bases, and 9 bases lay in between. Germline V gives CDR1 MNHEY, CDR2 SVGEGT. CDR3 residues: CASSLFGSPLHF. CDR3 DNA: TGTGCCAGCAGTCTCTTTGGGTCACCCCTCCACTTT.

This clonotype occurred a few times. The chain combines TRBV15 with TRBJ2-2; possibly TRBD2 for D (5 bases). Germline assignment: CDR1 LNHNV and CDR2 YYDKDF (reference sequence). The CDR3 sequence is 14 residues long. Trimming took 0 bases from V and 6 from J, leaving 8 bases between them. The CDR3 loop reads CATSRDLSAGELFF. DNA of the CDR3: TGTGCCACCAGCAGAGATCTTAGCGCCGGGGAGCTGTTTTTT.

This clonotype was recorded at least ten times. The chain uses TRBV20-1 and TRBJ1-2; tentatively, D is TRBD1 (6 bases). Germline CDR1 DFQATT, CDR2 SNEGSKA (reference sequence). CDR3 size: 14 residues. V gave up 0 bases and J gave up 3 bases, with 11 bases separating them. The chain's CDR3 is CSARDRGGDYGYTF. The CDR3 DNA reads TGCAGTGCTAGAGATAGGGGGGGTGACTATGGCTACACCTTC.

V and J are TRBV12-3 or TRBV12-4 and TRBJ1-3; D unclear. V was cut by 3 bases and J by 0 bases, with 6 bases left in between. The CDR3 extends over 14 amino acids. In DNA, the CDR3 is TGTGCCAGCAGTTTCTGGGGCTCTGGAAACACCATATATTTT. Its protein product is CASSFWGSGNTIYF.

This clonotype was seen repeatedly, ten times or more. The chain joins TRBV5-6 to TRBJ1-2; 7 bases are shared with TRBD1. Germline V lookup: CDR1 SGHDT, CDR2 YYEEEE. Losses at the gene ends were 4 bases for V and 5 bases for J; bases not matched to a gene: 11. This CDR3 region has 15 residues. CDR3 nucleotides: TGTGCCAGCAGCCTACAGCCAGACAGGGCATATGGCTACACCTTC. Residues: CASSLQPDRAYGYTF.

This chain uses TRBV20-1 with TRBJ2-1; 11 bases match TRBD1. The CDR3 is 16 residues long. Germline lookup yields CDR1 DFQATT and CDR2 SNEGSKA (reference sequence). V shed 0 bases and J 5 bases; nucleotides not matched to a gene: 6. The CDR3 reads CSARDLGTGGHNEQFF. DNA for the CDR3: TGCAGTGCTAGAGATTTAGGGACAGGGGGTCACAATGAGCAGTTCTTC.

This chain connects TRBV24-1 to TRBJ2-6, with D tentatively TRBD2 (6 bases). CDR1 is KGHDR, CDR2 SFDVKD, per germline. The CDR3 contains 14 residues. The V and J ends lost 7 bases and 2 bases respectively, with 8 bases between them. The CDR3 reads CATRSGAGANVLTF. The CDR3 bases are TGTGCCACCAGGTCGGGGGCTGGGGCCAACGTCCTGACTTTC.

This clonotype was seen more than once but under ten times. This chain uses TRBV29-1 with TRBJ2-2; the D gene is possibly TRBD1 (6 bases). There are 16 residues in the CDR3. The ends were cut back, 1 base at V and 4 bases at J, with 16 bases in the middle. Per the germline V gene, CDR1 is SQVTM and CDR2 is ANQGSEA. CDR3 protein: CSVEVMGRGGTGELFF. The DNA for the CDR3 is TGCAGCGTTGAAGTCATGGGGAGAGGGGGCACCGGGGAGCTGTTTTTT.

This clonotype was observed many times. The rearrangement uses TRBV7-9 and TRBJ2-5, with no clear D. Germline V gene sequence: CDR1 SEHNR, CDR2 FQNEAQ (reference sequence). CDR3 length: 12 amino acids. V lost 8 bases to trimming and J lost 3 bases, with 10 bases between them. CDR3 in amino acids: CASLAAEETQYF. The CDR3 bases are TGTGCCAGCCTGGCGGCGGAAGAGACCCAGTACTTC. Variable domain in full (rest from reference TRBV7-9 and TRBJ2-5): DTGVSQNPRHKITKRGQNVTFRCDPISEHNRLYWYRQTLGQGPEFLTYFQNEAQLEKSRLLSDRFSAERPKGSFSTLEIQRTEQGDSAMYLCASLAAEETQYFGPGTRLLVL.

This clonotype was recorded a few times. The chain carries TRBV20-1 and TRBJ2-2; tentative D call: TRBD1 (6 bases). Germline CDR1 and CDR2: DFQATT and SNEGSKA (reference sequence). Trimming removed 6 bases from V and 1 base from J, with 12 bases in between. The CDR3 spans 14 residues. CDR3 sequence: CSAIPGQNTGELFF. The CDR3 DNA is TGCAGTGCGATACCGGGACAGAACACCGGGGAGCTGTTTTTT.

J is TRBJ2-7 and V is TRBV15; possible D gene TRBD2, 5 bases. Deletions cut 1 base from V and 2 bases from J, with 12 bases between. CDR1 is LNHNV, CDR2 YYDKDF, per germline (reference sequence). The CDR3 sequence is 15 residues long. The CDR3 loop reads CATSRVLGPTYEQYF. In DNA form, the CDR3 reads TGTGCCACCAGCAGAGTACTAGGGCCCACCTACGAGCAGTACTTC.

This clonotype occurred many times. This chain connects TRBV5-1 to TRBJ2-7; D gene uncertain. Per the germline V gene, CDR1 is SGHRS and CDR2 is YFSETQ. The CDR3 consists of 15 residues. Trimming removed 0 bases from V and 4 bases from J, with 14 bases in between. The CDR3 coding sequence is TGCGCCAGCAGCTTGGAGGCAGCCCTGGTGTACGAGCAGTACTTC. Amino acids: CASSLEAALVYEQYF.

On this clonotype: A much larger clone differs from this one at a single base, so this may be a read error. J is TRBJ1-4 and V is TRBV20-1; D perhaps matches TRBD1 (5 bases). The CDR3 covers 14 residues. Germline-derived CDR1 and CDR2 are DFQATT and SNEGSKA (reference sequence). V was clipped by 1 base and J by 6 bases, with 12 bases between them. The chain's CDR3 is CSARGDGVDEKLFF. CDR3 coding DNA: TGCAGTGCTAGAGGGGACGGGGTAGATGAAAAACTGTTTTTT.